This TCR beta chain appears in the sequencing data of a study of T cell changes during pregnancy in multiple sclerosis. This clone was picked up a small number of times. Here immunoSEQ multiplex PCR was the method, and the copy in TCRdb shows in-frame clones only, minus some. The table includes around 71,000 clones, about 92% detected once. Germline V gives CDR1 MNHEY, CDR2 SMNVEV (reference sequence). The CDR3 covers 15 residues. The V segment lost 2 bases and the J segment 2 bases; nucleotides outside the gene matches: 3. The sample was peripheral blood, taken in the third trimester of pregnancy. The TCR sequence derives from a female donor with multiple sclerosis, enrolled in a pregnancy study. This chain connects TRBV27 to TRBJ2-3; 8 bases line up with TRBD2. The CDR3 spells CASSLTSGNTDTQYF. The CDR3 nucleotides are TGTGCCAGCAGTTTAACTAGCGGAAACACAGATACGCAGTATTTT.